This T cell receptor (beta chain) was identified during a study of vaccination and CD4 T cells after COVID-19. About the research overall: Sampling post-COVID took place a median around 99 days after diagnosis (range 35 to 161). Post-vaccination samples were procured at a median of 72 days following dose two (range 14 to 241).

The treatment is: roughly 11-day PBMC culture with coronavirus spike peptide pools or control peptides (ViraFEST assay). ViraFEST stimulated the growth of antigen-specific T cells using peptide pools and subsequently profiled their TCRs by sequencing. Of note for this clonotype: The target antigen is unknown.

Sequenced with the Oncomine TCR Beta short-read assay was DNA taken from cultured CD4+ T cells. Genomic DNA was taken out of cultured CD4+ T cells by extraction. One entry per CDR3 protein, called by TCRdb with MiXCR from the PCR reads. The sample yields around 20,000 distinct CDR3 sequences, roughly 40% seen once. The CDR3 extends over 14 amino acids. V gave up 5 bases and J gave up 6 bases; unmatched junction bases: 3. CDR1 SSHAT and CDR2 FNYEAQ come from the germline V gene (reference sequence). The sequence was obtained from a human donor who had recovered from COVID-19. The chain links TRBV7-7 to TRBJ2-2; TRBD1 matches at 10 bases. Sequences were derived from CD4+ T cells from blood, cultured in vitro, sampled after SARS-CoV-2 vaccination. The CDR3 DNA is TGTGCCAGCAGCAAGGACAGGGGGGCCGGGGAGCTGTTTTTT. This encodes CASSKDRGAGELFF.